The rows below give T cell receptor beta chains drawn from one sample of a study of CD8 T cells in ankylosing spondylitis. MiXCR, run by TCRdb on the 5' RACE reads, gives a single entry per CDR3 protein. This sample has roughly 230,000 distinct CDR3 sequences, with about 18% found just once. The sequenced sample consisted of blood, either unsorted or a sorted T cell fraction (not recorded which). Every receptor here comes from a male donor with ankylosing spondylitis or in good health (not recorded which). Each CDR3 is given with its conserved first and last residue. Each record gives: V gene, clone size, J gene, D gene, CDR3 DNA, CDR3 protein. D genes are given only for firm matches. A row's size may be missing; if present it is once, few, many or a size class.

TRBV20-1	few	TRBJ2-1	TRBD2	TGCAGTGCTAGAGATTTAGCGGGACCCTACAATGAGCAGTTCTTC	CSARDLAGPYNEQFF
TRBV5-1	many	TRBJ2-7	-	TGCGCCAGCAGCTCGGGACACGACTACGAGCAGTACTTC	CASSSGHDYEQYF
TRBV5-1	-	TRBJ1-4	-	TGCGCCAGCAGCTTCCCTAGGGAACTGTTTTTT	CASSFPRELFF
TRBV7-2	-	TRBJ2-3	-	TGTGCCAGCAGGTTCACAGGGACAGATACGCAGTATTTT	CASRFTGTDTQYF
TRBV5-6	few	TRBJ2-1	-	TGTGCCAGCAGCTACCCCTACGGGACTAATGAGCAGTTCTTC	CASSYPYGTNEQFF
TRBV29-1	few	TRBJ2-3	-	TGCAGCGTGATAGAAAGCACAGATACGCAGTATTTT	CSVIESTDTQYF
TRBV6-5	medium-sized	TRBJ1-1	TRBD1	TGTGCCAGCAGCCAGACAGGGATGAACACTGAAGCTTTCTTT	CASSQTGMNTEAFF
TRBV6-2/TRBV6-3	-	TRBJ2-2	TRBD2	TGTGCCAGCCAGGGCGGGACTAGCAATCATGGGGAAACCGGGGAGCTGTTTTTT	CASQGGTSNHGETGELFF
TRBV7-8	-	TRBJ1-1	-	TGTGCCAGCAGCTTAGCCAGCTACACTGAAGCTTTCTTT	CASSLASYTEAFF
TRBV6-1	-	TRBJ2-6	-	TGTGCCAGCAGTCCACAAACAGGTTCAGGGGCCAACGTCCTGACTTTC	CASSPQTGSGANVLTF
TRBV9	-	TRBJ1-1	TRBD1	TGTGCCAGCAGCGTAGCCCCCGTAGGACAGGTGAACACTGAAGCTTTCTTT	CASSVAPVGQVNTEAFF
TRBV3-1	-	TRBJ2-1	TRBD1	TGTGCCAGCAGCGCCCGGGACAGGGGCTACAATGAGCAGTTCTTC	CASSARDRGYNEQFF
TRBV6-5	-	TRBJ1-4	TRBD1	TGTGCCAGCTGTTCGGACAGGAGGTCCCAGGCAACTAATGAAAAACTGTTTTTT	CASCSDRRSQATNEKLFF
TRBV20-1	many	TRBJ2-5	-	TGCAGTGCTAGTTCGGTGTCGAAAGGAGAGACCCAGTACTTC	CSASSVSKGETQYF
TRBV6-1	-	TRBJ2-7	-	TGTGCCAGCAGATTGGGGTCCGAGCAGTACTTC	CASRLGSEQYF
TRBV12-3/TRBV12-4	few	TRBJ2-2	-	TGTGCCAGCAGTTTAGAGGGCGCCGCCGGGGAGCTGTTTTTT	CASSLEGAAGELFF
TRBV4-1	many	TRBJ2-7	TRBD1	TGCGCCAGCAGCCCACGGGACAGGACCTACGAGCAGTACTTC	CASSPRDRTYEQYF
TRBV12-3/TRBV12-4	-	TRBJ2-1	-	TGTGCCAGCAGTTTAGCGTCAGGGGTAGTCTACAATGAGCAGTTCTTC	CASSLASGVVYNEQFF
TRBV4-2	few	TRBJ2-7	TRBD2	TGTGCCAGCAGCCAAGATAGAGGACTAGCGGGAGACGAGCAGTACTTC	CASSQDRGLAGDEQYF
TRBV5-1	many	TRBJ2-1	-	TGCGCCAGCAGCTTGGAACAGAGTATTGAGCAGTTCTTC	CASSLEQSIEQFF
TRBV7-9	many	TRBJ2-3	-	TGTGCCAGCAGCTTATACAGGGACGTCACAGATACGCAGTATTTT	CASSLYRDVTDTQYF
TRBV12-3/TRBV12-4	few	TRBJ2-3	TRBD2	TGTGCCAGCAGTCCCTCACTAGCGGGAGAGTCGACAGATACGCAGTATTTT	CASSPSLAGESTDTQYF